This TCR beta chain was sequenced during a study of CD8 T cells in ankylosing spondylitis. TCRdb reanalysed the 5' RACE reads using MiXCR and keeps one entry per CDR3 protein. The data contain roughly 250,000 distinct CDR3 sequences, 10% to 13% of them singletons. This CDR3 is 12 amino acids long. Deletions cut 4 bases from V and 2 bases from J, with 6 bases between. The germline CDR1 and CDR2 sequences are SGHRS and YFSETQ. This clonotype was recorded at least ten times. This chain joins TRBV5-1 and TRBJ2-5; no reliable D call. This TCR was recovered from a male donor with ankylosing spondylitis or in good health (not recorded which). The sample comprised blood, either unsorted or a sorted T cell fraction (not recorded which). In nucleotides, the CDR3 is TGCGCCAGCAGCCCAAGTCAAGAGACCCAGTACTTC. Translation gives CASSPSQETQYF.